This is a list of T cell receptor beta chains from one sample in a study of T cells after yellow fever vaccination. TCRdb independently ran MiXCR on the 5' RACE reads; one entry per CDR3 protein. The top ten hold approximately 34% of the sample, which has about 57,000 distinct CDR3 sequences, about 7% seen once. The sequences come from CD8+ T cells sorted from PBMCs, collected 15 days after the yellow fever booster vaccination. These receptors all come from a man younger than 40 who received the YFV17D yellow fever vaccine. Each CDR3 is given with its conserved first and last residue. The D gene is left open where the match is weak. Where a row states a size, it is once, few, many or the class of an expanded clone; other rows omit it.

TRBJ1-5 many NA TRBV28 CASSVSGFGPQHF TGTGCCAGCAGTGTATCAGGTTTTGGGCCCCAGCATTTT
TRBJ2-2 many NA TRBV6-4 CASSPRVLRGSENTGELFF TGTGCCAGCAGCCCTCGAGTTTTGCGGGGTAGCGAGAACACCGGGGAGCTGTTTTTT
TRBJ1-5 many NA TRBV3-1 CASSQGAQPQHF TGTGCCAGCAGCCAAGGGGCTCAGCCCCAGCATTTT
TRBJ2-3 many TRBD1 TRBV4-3 CASSETLRDRGPYF TGCGCCAGCAGCGAAACTCTCCGGGACAGGGGCCCCTATTTT
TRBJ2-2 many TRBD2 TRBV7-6 CASSLAVTSGPAELFF TGTGCCAGCAGCTTAGCGGTAACTAGCGGGCCGGCAGAGCTGTTTTTT
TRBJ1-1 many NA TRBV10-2 CASSKGTEAFF TGCGCCAGCAGCAAGGGCACTGAAGCTTTCTTT
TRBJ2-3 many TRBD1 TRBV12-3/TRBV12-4 CASSLATAGRGTGYSTDTQYF TGTGCCAGCAGTTTAGCGACGGCGGGCAGGGGGACGGGTTATAGCACAGATACGCAGTATTTT
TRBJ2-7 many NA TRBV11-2 CASSLRGAEQYF TGTGCCAGCAGCTTACGGGGTGCGGAGCAGTACTTC
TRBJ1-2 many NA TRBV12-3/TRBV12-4 CASSLRGYNYGYTF TGTGCCAGCAGTTTAAGGGGATATAACTATGGCTACACCTTC
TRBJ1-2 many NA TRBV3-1 CASSQGTGGAYGYTF TGTGCCAGCAGCCAAGGGACCGGGGGTGCCTATGGCTACACCTTC
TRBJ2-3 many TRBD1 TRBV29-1 CSVWGTGSTDTQYF TGCAGCGTTTGGGGGACAGGGAGCACAGATACGCAGTATTTT
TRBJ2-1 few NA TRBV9 CASSAGYEQFF TGTGCCAGCAGCGCCGGTTATGAGCAGTTCTTC
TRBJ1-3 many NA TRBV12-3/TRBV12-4 CASSSGGQNTIYF TGTGCCAGCAGTTCTGGGGGCCAGAACACCATATATTTT
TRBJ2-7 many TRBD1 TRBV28 CASSTGQGTYEQYF TGTGCCAGCAGTACGGGACAGGGGACCTACGAGCAGTACTTC
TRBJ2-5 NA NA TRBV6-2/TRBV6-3 CASSYTRGSGQETQYF TGTGCCAGCAGTTACACCCGGGGTAGCGGCCAAGAGACCCAGTACTTC